This TCR beta chain was sequenced for a study of T cells in Graves' hyperthyroidism and ophthalmopathy. This clonotype has at least ten counts. Trimming removed 3 bases from V and 5 bases from J, with 15 bases in between. CDR1 and CDR2 (germline): MNHEY, SMNVEV (reference sequence). The CDR3 extends over 15 amino acids. RNA transcripts yielded amplified TCR beta CDR3 regions. The primer set for the first-round RT-PCR of the TCR CDR3 was HTBI. Each CDR3 protein gets one entry after TCRdb re-called the multiplex PCR reads with MiXCR. Of around 690,000 distinct CDR3 sequences in the sample, around a sixth were seen once. Diagnosis rested on symptoms, serum thyroxine and TRAb, thyroid ultrasound, and orbital computed tomography. Approximately 9.3 ml of fresh peripheral blood supplied the PBMCs.

The sequencing sample was made of blood. The V call is TRBV27, the J call TRBJ2-3; maybe TRBD2 (6 bases). The clonotype comes from a man aged 50-59 years with Graves' hyperthyroidism. The CDR3 DNA reads TGTGCCAGCAGTTTCACGGGAGAATTAGGAGATACGCAGTATTTT. The encoded protein is CASSFTGELGDTQYF.